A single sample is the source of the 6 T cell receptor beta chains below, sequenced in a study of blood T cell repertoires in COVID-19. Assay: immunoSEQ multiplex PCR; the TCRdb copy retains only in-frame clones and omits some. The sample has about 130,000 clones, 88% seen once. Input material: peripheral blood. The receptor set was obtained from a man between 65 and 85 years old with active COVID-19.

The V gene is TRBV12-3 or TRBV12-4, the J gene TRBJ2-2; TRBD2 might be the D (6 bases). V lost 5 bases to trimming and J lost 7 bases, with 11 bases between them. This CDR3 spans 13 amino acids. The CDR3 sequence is CASSVRGGGELFF. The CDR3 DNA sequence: TGTGCCAGCAGTGTGCGGGGAGGCGGGGAGCTGTTTTTT.

In nucleotides, the CDR3 is TGCAGTGCGCCCCGAGGAAGAGGCTACACCTTC. It codes for CSAPRGRGYTF. The chain has TRBV20-1 and TRBJ1-2; no clear D. The germline CDR1 and CDR2 sequences are DFQATT and SNEGSKA (reference sequence). V was trimmed by 6 bases and J by 8 bases, leaving 13 bases between them. The CDR3 loop spans 11 amino acids.

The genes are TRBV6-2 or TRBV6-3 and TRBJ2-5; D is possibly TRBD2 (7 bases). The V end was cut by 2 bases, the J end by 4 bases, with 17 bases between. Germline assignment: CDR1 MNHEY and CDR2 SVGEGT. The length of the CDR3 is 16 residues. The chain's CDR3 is CASSYRGGGPSETQYF. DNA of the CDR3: TGTGCCAGCAGTTACAGGGGGGGAGGGCCCTCAGAGACCCAGTACTTC.

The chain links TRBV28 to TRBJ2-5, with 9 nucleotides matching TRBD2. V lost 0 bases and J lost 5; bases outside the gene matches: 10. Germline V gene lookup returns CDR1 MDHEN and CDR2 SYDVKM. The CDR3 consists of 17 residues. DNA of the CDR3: TGTGCCAGCAGTTTATGGGCTAGCGGGAAGGAAGGGGAGACCCAGTACTTC. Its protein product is CASSLWASGKEGETQYF.

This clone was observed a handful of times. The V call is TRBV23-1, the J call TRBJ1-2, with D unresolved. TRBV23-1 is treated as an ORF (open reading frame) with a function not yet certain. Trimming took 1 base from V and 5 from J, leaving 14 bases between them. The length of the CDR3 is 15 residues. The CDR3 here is CASSQFALGEYGYTF. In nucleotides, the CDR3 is TGCGCCAGCAGTCAATTCGCCCTCGGGGAGTATGGCTACACCTTC.

CDR3 amino acids: CASSFRSPGVQGNTIYF. CDR3 bases: TGTGCCAGCAGCTTCCGGTCGCCAGGGGTACAAGGAAACACCATATATTTT. V is TRBV11-2 and J is TRBJ1-3, with D tentatively TRBD1 (6 bases). The CDR3 loop spans 17 amino acids. From germline, CDR1 is SGHAT and CDR2 FQNNGV. Deletions cut 3 bases from V and 4 bases from J, with 19 bases between.